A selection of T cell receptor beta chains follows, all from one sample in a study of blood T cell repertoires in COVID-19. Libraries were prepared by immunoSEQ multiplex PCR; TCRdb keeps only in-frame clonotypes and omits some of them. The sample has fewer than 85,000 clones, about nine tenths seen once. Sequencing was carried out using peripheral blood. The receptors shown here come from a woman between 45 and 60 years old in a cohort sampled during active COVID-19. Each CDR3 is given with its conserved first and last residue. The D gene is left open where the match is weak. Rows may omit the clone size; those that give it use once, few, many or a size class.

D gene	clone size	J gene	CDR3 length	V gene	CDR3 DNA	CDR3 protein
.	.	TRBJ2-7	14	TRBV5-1	TGCGCCAGCAGCTTGGCCAGTCAGACCTACGAGCAGTACTTC	CASSLASQTYEQYF
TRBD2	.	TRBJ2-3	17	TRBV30	TGTGCCTGGAGTGTAAGGTCTAGCGGGAGAAGCACAGATACGCAGTATTTT	CAWSVRSSGRSTDTQYF
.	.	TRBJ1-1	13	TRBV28	TGTGCCTTGTCTACTGAGCGGGGGACTGAAGCTTTCTTT	CALSTERGTEAFF
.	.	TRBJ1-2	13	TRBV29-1	TGCAGCGTTGACGGGGGGCCTAGGAAGGGCTACACCTTC	CSVDGGPRKGYTF
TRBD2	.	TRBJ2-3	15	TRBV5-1	TGCGCCAGCAGCTTAAGCGGGGTCTACACAGATACGCAGTATTTT	CASSLSGVYTDTQYF
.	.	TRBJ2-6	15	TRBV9	TGTGCCAGCAGCGCGCAGGGTGCCGGGGCCAACGTCCTGACTTTC	CASSAQGAGANVLTF
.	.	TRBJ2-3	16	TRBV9	TGTGCCAGCAGCGTACTCCCTCTAGTCCCCACAGATACGCAGTATTTT	CASSVLPLVPTDTQYF
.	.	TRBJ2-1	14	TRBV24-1	TGTGCCACCAGTTCACCCGGACTAACAAATGAGCAGTTCTTC	CATSSPGLTNEQFF
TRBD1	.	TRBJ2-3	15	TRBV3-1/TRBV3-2	TGTGCCAGCACCCTAGGGGGCGCGAGCACAGATACGCAGTATTTT	CASTLGGASTDTQYF
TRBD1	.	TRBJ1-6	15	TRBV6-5	TGTGCCAGCAGGGTTTCGGGACAGATGAATTCACCCCTCCACTTT	CASRVSGQMNSPLHF
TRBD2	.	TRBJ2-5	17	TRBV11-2	TGTGCCAGCAGCCGGGCGGGGGGAAGGTCTTCAGTGGAGACCCAGTACTTC	CASSRAGGRSSVETQYF
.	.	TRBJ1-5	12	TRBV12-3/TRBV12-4	TGTGCCAGCAAGAGTCTCTTGCAGCCCCAGCATTTT	CASKSLLQPQHF
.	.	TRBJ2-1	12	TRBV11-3	TGTGCCAGCAGTACAGGTGGGGATGAGCAGTTCTTC	CASSTGGDEQFF
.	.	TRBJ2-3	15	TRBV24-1	TGTGCCACCACCGGAGAGGTCGAGGGCACAGATACGCAGTATTTT	CATTGEVEGTDTQYF
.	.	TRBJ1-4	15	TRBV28	TGTGCCAGCAGTACCCCCGAGGATGGAAATGAAAAACTGTTTTTT	CASSTPEDGNEKLFF
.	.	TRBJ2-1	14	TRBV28	TGTGCCAGCAGTTTAACGGGAGAGGAGAATGAGCAGTTCTTC	CASSLTGEENEQFF
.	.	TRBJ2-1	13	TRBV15	TGTGCCACCAGCAGAGTCCCGTCGAATGAGCAGTTCTTC	CATSRVPSNEQFF
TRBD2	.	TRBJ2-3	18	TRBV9	TGTGCCAGCAGCCCCCGATTAGCGGGAGGGGGTGGCACAGATACGCAGTATTTT	CASSPRLAGGGGTDTQYF
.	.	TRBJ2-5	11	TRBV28	TGTGCCAGCAGTCCAGAAGAGACCCAGTACTTC	CASSPEETQYF
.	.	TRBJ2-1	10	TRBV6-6	TGTGCCAGCAGCCGCAATGAGCAGTTCTTC	CASSRNEQFF
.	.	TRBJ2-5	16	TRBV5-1	TGCGCCAGCAGCTCTTCCCCCCTTTATTCCCAAGAGACCCAGTACTTC	CASSSSPLYSQETQYF
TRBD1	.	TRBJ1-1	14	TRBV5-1	TGCGCCAGCAGCTCCGGGACAGAGAACACTGAAGCTTTCTTT	CASSSGTENTEAFF
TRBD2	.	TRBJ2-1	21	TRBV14	TGTGCCAGCAGCCAGATTTCACCGGGACTAGCGGGAGGGGGTCGCTACAATGAGCAGTTCTTC	CASSQISPGLAGGGRYNEQFF
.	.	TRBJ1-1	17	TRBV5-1	TGCGCCAGCAGCTTGATGGTAAGGGGCGTTTTGAACACTGAAGCTTTCTTT	CASSLMVRGVLNTEAFF
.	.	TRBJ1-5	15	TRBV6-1	TGTGCCAGCACCCCCGAACAGGGAGTAGATCAGCCCCAGCATTTT	CASTPEQGVDQPQHF
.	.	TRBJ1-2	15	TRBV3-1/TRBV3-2	TGTGCCAGCAGCCAAGGGTCCAGCGGTGTCTATGGCTACACCTTC	CASSQGSSGVYGYTF
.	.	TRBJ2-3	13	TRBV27	TGTGTATCACAAAGGGGGGGTGCAGATACGCAGTATTTT	CVSQRGGADTQYF
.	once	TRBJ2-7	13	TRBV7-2	TGTGCCAGCAGCTTATATTTGAGGAGCGAGCAGTACTTC	CASSLYLRSEQYF
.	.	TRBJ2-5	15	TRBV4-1	TGCGCCGGCAGCCCCATAACAGGGTTCGTAGAGACCCAGTACTTC	CAGSPITGFVETQYF
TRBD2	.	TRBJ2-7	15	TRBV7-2	TGTGCCAGCAGCCCGGGGGGGGGCAGGTTCTACGAGCAGTACTTC	CASSPGGGRFYEQYF